What follows is one T cell receptor (beta chain) and its context. Method: immunoSEQ multiplex PCR; TCRdb's copy keeps in-frame clones and lacks some. The top ten clones hold 7.4% of a sample with 200,000 to 250,000 clones, about 83% of them seen once. This sample stems from a study of blood T cell repertoires in COVID-19. The sequence derives from a woman in her fifties or sixties with acute or convalescent COVID-19. The sequenced sample was peripheral blood.

CDR3 nucleotide sequence: TGTGCCAGCAGCCAAAGCGACGGGTTAGATACGCAGTATTTT. Protein: CASSQSDGLDTQYF. The chain employs TRBV4-2 and TRBJ2-3, with D uncertain. V lost 2 bases, J lost 5 bases, and 11 bases lay in between. This CDR3 comprises 14 residues. CDR1 is LGHNA, CDR2 YNFKEQ, per germline.